Listed here are 29 T cell receptor beta chains from one sample, sequenced in a study of T cell repertoires in cytomegalovirus infection (dated by TCRdb to between 2019 and 2020). Interpreted using the paper, the treatment or condition label stands for: in vitro stimulation with specific CMV peptide epitopes to enrich CMV-specific T cells. The sequencing machine was an Illumina HiSeq 1500. The raw public data were reprocessed by TCRdb itself: fastp quality trimming at Q25, MiXCR clonotype calling, in-frame beta chains only. Rows with a matching CDR3 protein are joined into one entry that keeps the most common DNA and genes. This sample lists roughly 160,000 distinct CDR3 sequences; about 20% were detected once. Of the sample, under 30% is held by the ten largest clones. Antigen specificity for these receptors is unknown. Sequencing was performed on CD8+ T cells from cultured PBMCs, taken from culture after CMV antigen stimulation. The source is a human donor in good health (CMV status not recorded). Some clones in this sample may be carry-over from other donors' samples.

V gene TRBV7-2 combines with J gene TRBJ1-1; D gene unclear. The CDR3 has 14 residues. V was clipped by 4 bases and J by 0 bases, with 9 bases between them. CDR1 SGHTA and CDR2 FQGNSA come from the germline V gene. The CDR3 region is CASSSGSMNTEAFF. The DNA for the CDR3 is TGTGCCAGCAGCTCCGGGAGTATGAACACTGAAGCTTTCTTT.

This clonotype has just a few counts. The CDR3 region is CASREGQGISYEQYF. The CDR3 coding sequence is TGTGCCAGCAGGGAAGGACAGGGGATCTCCTACGAGCAGTACTTC. The chain uses TRBV6-6 and TRBJ2-7; 9 nucleotides match TRBD1. The CDR3 consists of 15 residues. The V gene end was trimmed by 6 bases and the J gene end by 0 bases; junction bases not matched to a gene: 6. Germline assignment: CDR1 MNHNY and CDR2 SVGAGI (reference sequence).

This chain connects TRBV12-3 or TRBV12-4 to TRBJ1-1; 8 bases fit TRBD1. V gave up 5 bases and J gave up 3 bases; unmatched junction bases: 8. This CDR3 is built from 15 residues. The CDR3 loop reads CASSGQGGLYTEAFF. In DNA form, the CDR3 reads TGTGCCAGCAGTGGACAGGGAGGGTTATACACTGAAGCTTTCTTT.

This clonotype was seen only a few times. The V and J genes are TRBV7-2 and TRBJ2-5; unclear D gene. Germline V gene lookup returns CDR1 SGHTA and CDR2 FQGNSA. The CDR3 is made up of 17 amino acids. V lost 1 base to trimming and J lost 1 base, with 16 bases between them. This CDR3 reads CASSLEKGLNFQETQYF. DNA of the CDR3: TGTGCCAGCAGCTTAGAGAAGGGCCTGAATTTCCAAGAGACCCAGTACTTC.

Only one count was recorded for this clonotype. The chain uses TRBV12-3 or TRBV12-4 and TRBJ2-7; TRBD2 matches at 7 bases. The CDR3 covers 13 residues. With V trimmed by 5 bases and J by 3 bases, 4 bases remained unmatched. Here the CDR3 reads CASSTGLIYEQYF. DNA of the CDR3: TGTGCCAGCAGTACGGGACTAATCTACGAGCAGTACTTC.

In its sample, this clonotype was seen a few times. CDR3 DNA sequence: TGTGCCAGCAGCTTAGGGTTGGGGTCGACTAATGAAAAACTGTTTTTT. The encoded protein is CASSLGLGSTNEKLFF. The chain joins TRBV7-6 to TRBJ1-4; D unresolved. Germline CDR1 is SGHVS and CDR2 is FNYEAQ. The CDR3 spans 16 residues. V lost 1 base and J 2 bases, leaving 11 bases between the germline ends.

This clonotype showed up just once. The chain joins TRBV20-1 to TRBJ1-5, with 7 bases fitting TRBD1. Unmatched junction bases numbered 12, after V lost 5 bases and J lost 5 bases. Germline V gene data show CDR1 as DFQATT and CDR2 as SNEGSKA (reference sequence). CDR3 length: 15 residues. For the CDR3, the DNA is TGCAGTGCTGGGGTTGAGGGGGCGAGGGATCAGCCCCAGCATTTT. It encodes CSAGVEGARDQPQHF.

This clonotype was observed a few times. V and J are TRBV2 and TRBJ2-5; tentatively, D is TRBD2 (5 bases). V was shortened by 4 bases and J by 4 bases, with 19 bases between the two germline ends. Germline V CDR1 and CDR2: SNHLY, FYNNEI. This CDR3 has 16 amino acids. CDR3 residues: CASSGLAIFGGETQYF. The CDR3 DNA sequence: TGTGCCAGCAGTGGGCTAGCTATCTTCGGAGGAGAGACCCAGTACTTC.

The chain links TRBV7-9 to TRBJ2-5; 8 bases agree with TRBD2. Per the germline V gene, CDR1 is SEHNR and CDR2 is FQNEAQ (reference sequence). The J segment lost 5 bases and the V segment lost 0 bases, leaving 8 bases of the junction unmatched. This CDR3 contains 16 residues. The CDR3 loop reads CASSLAPTSAGETQYF. DNA for the CDR3: TGTGCCAGCAGCTTAGCTCCGACTAGCGCGGGGGAGACCCAGTACTTC.

The V gene is TRBV7-2, the J gene TRBJ1-6; 12 nucleotides match TRBD1. V lost 1 base, J lost 10 bases, and 2 bases stayed unmatched. Germline V gene data show CDR1 as SGHTA and CDR2 as FQGNSA. The CDR3 loop spans 15 amino acids. The CDR3 sequence is CASSLDGTGGSPLHF. In DNA, the CDR3 is TGTGCCAGCAGCTTAGACGGGACAGGGGGCTCACCCCTCCACTTT.

CDR3: CASSLYSGEAFF. The CDR3 coding sequence is TGTGCCAGCAGCTTATACTCGGGGGAAGCTTTCTTT. The chain carries TRBV7-9 and TRBJ1-1; D is undetermined. The germline V gene encodes CDR1 SEHNR and CDR2 FQNEAQ (reference sequence). This CDR3 spans 12 amino acids. The V end lost 2 bases, the J end lost 8 bases, and 9 bases lay between the germline ends.

The chain couples TRBV7-9 to TRBJ2-3; tentative D call: TRBD1 (5 bases). Trimming stripped 3 bases from V and 4 bases from J, with 20 bases between. Per germline, CDR1 SEHNR and CDR2 FQNEAQ (reference sequence). This CDR3 region has 17 residues. The CDR3 reads CASSFYRTHPNPDTQYF. The CDR3 DNA reads as TGTGCCAGCAGCTTCTACCGGACACACCCTAACCCAGATACGCAGTATTTT.

This chain connects TRBV5-1 to TRBJ2-1, with TRBD2 identical over 8 bases. Germline V gene sequence: CDR1 SGHRS, CDR2 YFSETQ. The CDR3 spans 14 residues. J lost 9 bases, V lost 2 bases, and 7 bases had no gene match. CDR3 in amino acids: CASSFGGAGGEQFF. CDR3 coding DNA: TGCGCCAGCAGCTTCGGCGGGGCGGGGGGTGAGCAGTTCTTC.

The chain links TRBV27 to TRBJ2-5; a weak D match, TRBD1 (6 bases). Germline-derived CDR1 and CDR2 are MNHEY and SMNVEV (reference sequence). There are 15 residues in the CDR3. V was shortened by 6 bases and J by 3 bases, with 17 bases between the two germline ends. CDR3 nucleotide sequence: TGTGCCAGCAGCCAAACCCAGGGGCCGGAAGAGACCCAGTACTTC. As protein: CASSQTQGPEETQYF.

Only a few counts were recorded for this clonotype. Mismatch with germline at one junction end may stem from a read error. CDR3 sequence reads: CASSPLDGSSHNEQFF. The CDR3 nucleotides read TGTGCCAGCAGCCCACTGGACGGGAGCTCCCACAATGAGCAGTTCTTC. V is TRBV7-9 and J is TRBJ2-1, with D perhaps TRBD2 (6 bases). Germline V gene data show CDR1 as SEHNR and CDR2 as FQNEAQ (reference sequence). The CDR3 sequence is 16 residues long.

The DNA for the CDR3 is TGTGCCAGCAGGCTTGGGGGGGACAGGGGCGAGAACACTGAAGCTTTCTTT. Amino acids: CASRLGGDRGENTEAFF. The chain has TRBV6-1 and TRBJ1-1; 10 positions match TRBD1. Germline V gene sequence: CDR1 MNHNS, CDR2 SASEGT. CDR3 length: 17 residues. The ends lost 6 bases at V and 1 base at J; junction bases unmatched: 11.

This clonotype has a handful of counts. This chain joins TRBV27 and TRBJ2-3; D gene ambiguous. From germline, CDR1 is MNHEY and CDR2 SMNVEV (reference sequence). This CDR3 spans 15 amino acids. Trimming left V 3 bases short and J 0 bases short, with 10 bases between. CDR3 DNA sequence: TGTGCCAGCAGTTTGTTTTTAACGAGCACAGATACGCAGTATTTT. Encoded protein: CASSLFLTSTDTQYF.

This clonotype was recorded at least ten times. V usage is TRBV7-9 and J usage is TRBJ1-1; D gene unclear. The V and J ends lost 1 base and 6 bases respectively, with 6 bases between them. The germline CDR1 and CDR2 sequences are SEHNR and FQNEAQ (reference sequence). The CDR3 spans 12 residues. Written as DNA, the CDR3 is TGTGCCAGCAGCTTAGAAGAGTCTGAAGCTTTCTTT. Amino acids: CASSLEESEAFF.

The chain's CDR3 is CASSLTGGGYGYTF. The DNA of the CDR3 is TGTGCCAGCAGTTTGACAGGGGGTGGCTATGGCTACACCTTC. This chain uses TRBV6-5 with TRBJ1-2; 9 bases align to TRBD1. This CDR3 spans 14 amino acids. Germline lookup yields CDR1 MNHEY and CDR2 SVGAGI. V lost 4 bases, J lost 4 bases, and 4 bases stayed unmatched.

This sequence joins TRBV6-1 and TRBJ2-6; D is undetermined. CDR3 length equals 15 residues. V was clipped by 0 bases and J by 0 bases, with 3 bases between them. Germline-derived CDR1 and CDR2 are MNHNS and SASEGT. In DNA, the CDR3 is TGTGCCAGCAGTGAAGCAAGCTCTGGGGCCAACGTCCTGACTTTC. Amino acids: CASSEASSGANVLTF.

This clonotype has just a few counts. The chain recombines TRBV12-3 or TRBV12-4 with TRBJ1-1; possible D gene TRBD1, 5 bases. The CDR3 spans 12 residues. V lost 4 bases, J lost 10 bases, and 13 bases lay in between. The CDR3 reads CASSSGGIGAFF. The CDR3 DNA follows: TGTGCCAGCAGTTCGGGGGGGATTGGAGCTTTCTTT.

This clonotype showed up just a few times. The chain has TRBV7-9 and TRBJ1-5; possible D gene TRBD1, 5 bases. Germline values: CDR1 SEHNR, CDR2 FQNEAQ (reference sequence). V gave up 3 bases and J gave up 0 bases, with 9 bases separating them. This CDR3 spans 15 amino acids. CDR3 nucleotides: TGTGCCAGCAGCTTCGACAGATATAGCAATCAGCCCCAGCATTTT. Encoded protein: CASSFDRYSNQPQHF. Variable domain in full (rest from reference TRBV7-9 and TRBJ1-5): DTGVSQNPRHKITKRGQNVTFRCDPISEHNRLYWYRQTLGQGPEFLTYFQNEAQLEKSRLLSDRFSAERPKGSFSTLEIQRTEQGDSAMYLCASSFDRYSNQPQHFGDGTRLSIL.

This chain links TRBV7-2 with TRBJ1-3; D uncertain. This CDR3 has 14 residues. In germline, CDR1 is SGHTA, CDR2 FQGNSA. Trimming cost V 3 bases and J 2 bases, with 8 bases left between them. Written as DNA, the CDR3 is TGTGCCAGCAGCTTTACTGTAACTGGAAACACCATATATTTT. Translation: CASSFTVTGNTIYF.

This clonotype has just a few counts. The DNA for the CDR3 is TGTGCCAGCAGTTTAGCAGCGGGTCCTAATGAAAAACTGTTTTTT. Residues: CASSLAAGPNEKLFF. The chain uses TRBV12-3 or TRBV12-4 and TRBJ1-4, with D hard to call. The CDR3 has 15 amino acids. With 0 bases removed from V and 3 bases from J, the gap between germline ends came to 8 bases.

This clonotype was detected only a few times. The chain is built from TRBV11-2 and TRBJ1-2; D unclear. CDR3 length: 13 residues. CDR1 SGHAT and CDR2 FQNNGV come from the germline V gene. Trimming pared 3 bases from V and 4 bases from J, leaving 9 bases between. The CDR3 coding sequence is TGTGCCAGCAGCTTGGGCGTGGGCTATGGCTACACCTTC. This sequence encodes CASSLGVGYGYTF.

The rearrangement links TRBV7-8 to TRBJ2-3; 14 bases map to TRBD2. J lost 1 base, V lost 5 bases, and 5 bases had no gene match. The germline V gene encodes CDR1 SGHVS and CDR2 FQNEAQ. The CDR3 length is 17 residues. This chain's CDR3 is CASSETTSGGGTDTQYF. The CDR3 DNA is TGTGCCAGCAGCGAAACGACTAGCGGGGGGGGCACAGATACGCAGTATTTT.

A single count supports this clonotype. The gene calls are TRBV6-1 and TRBJ2-7; tentatively, D is TRBD1 (5 bases). V was shortened by 4 bases and J by 2 bases, with 15 bases between the two germline ends. The CDR3 is 15 residues long. Germline V gene sequence: CDR1 MNHNS, CDR2 SASEGT. The DNA of the CDR3 is TGTGCCAGCAGTGTCGGAGACAGAGCTACCTACGAGCAGTACTTC. It translates to CASSVGDRATYEQYF.

The rearrangement links TRBV7-2 to TRBJ1-3, with D possibly TRBD1 on 5 matching bases. V was trimmed by 4 bases and J by 0 bases, leaving 13 bases between them. This CDR3 contains 16 residues. CDR1 and CDR2 (germline): SGHTA, FQGNSA. The CDR3 reads CASSSRDFFSGNTIYF. CDR3 DNA sequence: TGTGCCAGCAGCTCGCGGGACTTTTTCTCTGGAAACACCATATATTTT.

The table lists this clonotype with many counts. The V gene is TRBV7-8, the J gene TRBJ2-1; TRBD2 matches at 13 bases. Germline loops: CDR1 SGHVS, CDR2 FQNEAQ. The CDR3 has 16 amino acids. Trimming cost V 3 bases and J 6 bases; bases outside gene matches: 5. Here the CDR3 reads CASSFRTSGGPNEQFF. The CDR3 nucleotides read TGTGCCAGCAGCTTTCGGACTAGCGGGGGCCCCAATGAGCAGTTCTTC.